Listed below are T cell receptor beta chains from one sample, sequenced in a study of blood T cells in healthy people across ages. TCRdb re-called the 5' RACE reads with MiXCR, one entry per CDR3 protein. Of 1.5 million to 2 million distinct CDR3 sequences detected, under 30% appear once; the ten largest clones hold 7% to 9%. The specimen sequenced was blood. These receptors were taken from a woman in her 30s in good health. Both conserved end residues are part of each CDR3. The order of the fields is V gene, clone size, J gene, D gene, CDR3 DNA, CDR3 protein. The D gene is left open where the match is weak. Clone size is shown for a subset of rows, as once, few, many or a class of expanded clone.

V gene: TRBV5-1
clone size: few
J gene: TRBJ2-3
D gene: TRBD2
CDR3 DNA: TGCGCCAGCAGCTTGGCCACTAGCGAAGATACGCAGTATTTT
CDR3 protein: CASSLATSEDTQYF

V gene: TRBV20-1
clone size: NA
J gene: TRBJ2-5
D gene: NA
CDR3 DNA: TGCAGCGCTAGTGGGCAAGGGGGCGGGAGGCCAGAGACCCAGTACTTC
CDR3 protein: CSASGQGGGRPETQYF

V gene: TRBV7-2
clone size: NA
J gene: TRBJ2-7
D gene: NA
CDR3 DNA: TGTGCCAGCAGCTCGTACATAGGGTACGAGCAGTACTTC
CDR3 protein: CASSSYIGYEQYF

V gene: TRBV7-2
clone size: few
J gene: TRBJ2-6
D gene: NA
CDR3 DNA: TGTGCCAGCAGCACCGACAGGTCTGGGGCCAACGTCCTGACTTTC
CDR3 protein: CASSTDRSGANVLTF

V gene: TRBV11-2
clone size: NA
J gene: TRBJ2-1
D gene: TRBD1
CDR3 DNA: TGTGCCAGCAGCCTTCTTGGGACAGGGGGTAGGAATGAGCAGTTCTTC
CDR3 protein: CASSLLGTGGRNEQFF

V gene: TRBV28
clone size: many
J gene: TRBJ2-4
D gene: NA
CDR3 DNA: TGTGCCAGCAGTTTTATTGGACGCCCCCAGTACTTC
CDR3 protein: CASSFIGRPQYF

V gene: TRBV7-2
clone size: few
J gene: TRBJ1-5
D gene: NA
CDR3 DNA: TGTGCCAGCAGCTTGAACGGACAGTCCAATCAGCCCCAGCATTTT
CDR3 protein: CASSLNGQSNQPQHF

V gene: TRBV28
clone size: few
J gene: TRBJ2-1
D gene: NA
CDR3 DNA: TGTGCCAGCAGGGTCGTGGGTCTTGAGCAGTTCTTC
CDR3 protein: CASRVVGLEQFF

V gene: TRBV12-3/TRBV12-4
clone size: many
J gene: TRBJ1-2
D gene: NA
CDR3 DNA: TGTGCCAGCAGCCGAGGGACTTACACCTTC
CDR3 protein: CASSRGTYTF

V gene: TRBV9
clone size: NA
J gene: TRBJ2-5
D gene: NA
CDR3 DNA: TGTGCCAGCAGCGCCTCATGGACGGAAACTCAAGAGACCCAGTACTTC
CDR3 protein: CASSASWTETQETQYF

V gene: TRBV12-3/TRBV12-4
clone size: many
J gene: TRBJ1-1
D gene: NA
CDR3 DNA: TGTGCCAGCAGTTTAGCAGGGGACACTGAAGCTTTCTTT
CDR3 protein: CASSLAGDTEAFF

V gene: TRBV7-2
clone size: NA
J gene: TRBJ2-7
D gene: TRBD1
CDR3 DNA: TGTGCCAGCAGCTTAGACAGGGGGCGAGTGCAGTACTTC
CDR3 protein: CASSLDRGRVQYF

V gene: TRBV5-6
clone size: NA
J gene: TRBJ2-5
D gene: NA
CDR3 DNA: TGTGCCAGCAGCTTTGGACTACTACAAGAGACCCAGTACTTC
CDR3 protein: CASSFGLLQETQYF

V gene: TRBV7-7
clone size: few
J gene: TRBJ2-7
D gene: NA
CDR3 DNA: TGTGCCAGCTCCCCGACCCCAGGGGGGGGAAGCGAGCAGTACTTC
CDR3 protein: CASSPTPGGGSEQYF

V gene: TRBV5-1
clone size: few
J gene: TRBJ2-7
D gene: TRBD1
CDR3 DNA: TGCGCCAGCAGCTTTGGACAGGGAAGGGAGCAGTACTTC
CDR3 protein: CASSFGQGREQYF

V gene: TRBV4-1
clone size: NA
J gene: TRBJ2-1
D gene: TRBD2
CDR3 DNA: TGCGCCAGCAGCCAGGCCGGGACTAGGTTCGGCAATGAGCAGTTCTTC
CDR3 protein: CASSQAGTRFGNEQFF

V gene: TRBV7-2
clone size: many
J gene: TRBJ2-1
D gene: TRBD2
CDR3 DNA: TGTGCCAGCAGCTTAGAGAGGCGGGAGGGCTACAATGAGCAGTTCTTC
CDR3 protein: CASSLERREGYNEQFF